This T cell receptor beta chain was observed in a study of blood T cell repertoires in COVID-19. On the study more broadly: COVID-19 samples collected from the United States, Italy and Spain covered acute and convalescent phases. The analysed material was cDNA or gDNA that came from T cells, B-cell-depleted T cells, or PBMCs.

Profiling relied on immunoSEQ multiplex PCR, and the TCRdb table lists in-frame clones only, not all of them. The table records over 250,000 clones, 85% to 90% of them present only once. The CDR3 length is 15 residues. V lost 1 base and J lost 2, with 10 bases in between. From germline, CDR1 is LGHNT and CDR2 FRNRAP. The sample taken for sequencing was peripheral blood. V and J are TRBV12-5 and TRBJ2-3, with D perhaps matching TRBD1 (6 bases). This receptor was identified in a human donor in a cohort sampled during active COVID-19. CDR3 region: CASGLATGLTDTQYF. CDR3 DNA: TGTGCTAGTGGTTTGGCGACAGGCCTCACAGATACGCAGTATTTT.